The clone carrying this TCR beta chain has just a few counts. Its antigen is unknown. Construction of TCR beta libraries relied on iRepertoire HTBI primers and on Arm-PCR targeting CDR3 regions. TCRdb recomputed calls from the multiplex PCR reads with MiXCR, one row per CDR3 protein. This sample yields fewer than 650,000 distinct CDR3 sequences, of which roughly 15% are seen a single time; about 17% belongs to the top ten. Time point defined: newly diagnosed GD, antithyroid drugs for less than 3 months. Scientists built the TCR library using RNA that was extracted from PBMCs. The data stem from a study of regulatory T cells in long-lasting Graves disease. Study-wide points: Persistent disease favored TRBV28, TRBJ1-2 and TRBJ2-5. Persistent patients shared some 2,500 public clonotypes among themselves. Newly diagnosed patients shared fewer, at roughly 900.

The CDR3 has 15 residues. In germline, CDR1 is MNHNS, CDR2 SASEGT. V trimming: 4 bases; J trimming: 4 bases; junction bases outside the gene matches: 6. This sample was shared with a second study, whose subject was T cells in Graves' hyperthyroidism and ophthalmopathy. That paper adds: Among the patients, aged 18 to 65, hyperthyroidism was newly diagnosed and had lasted under 2 months.

This receptor was identified in a woman aged 25 to 39 with Graves disease. The J gene is TRBJ2-1, the V gene TRBV6-1, with 8 bases that match TRBD2. Specimen: peripheral blood mononuclear cells (PBMCs), collected at new diagnosis, from a patient treated with antithyroid drugs. The CDR3 region is CASSGIAGRYNEQFF. DNA for the CDR3: TGTGCCAGCAGTGGGATAGCGGGGCGATACAATGAGCAGTTCTTC.